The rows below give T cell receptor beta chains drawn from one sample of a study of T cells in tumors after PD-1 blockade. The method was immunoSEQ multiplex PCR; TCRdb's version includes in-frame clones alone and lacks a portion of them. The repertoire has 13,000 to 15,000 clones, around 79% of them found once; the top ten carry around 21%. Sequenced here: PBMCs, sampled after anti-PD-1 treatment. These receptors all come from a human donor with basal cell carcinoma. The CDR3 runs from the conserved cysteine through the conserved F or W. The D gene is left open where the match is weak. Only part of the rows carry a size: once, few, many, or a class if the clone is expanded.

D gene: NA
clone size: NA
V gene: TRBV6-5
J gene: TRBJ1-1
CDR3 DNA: TGTGCCAGCAGTAAAACACAGGGTAACACTGAAGCTTTCTTT
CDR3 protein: CASSKTQGNTEAFF

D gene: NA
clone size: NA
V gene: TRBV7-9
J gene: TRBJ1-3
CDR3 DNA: TGTGCCAGCAGCTTAGCAGGGGCTGGAAACACCATATATTTT
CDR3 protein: CASSLAGAGNTIYF

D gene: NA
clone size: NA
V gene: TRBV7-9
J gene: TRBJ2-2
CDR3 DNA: TGTGCCAGCAGGGGGAACACCGGGGAGCTGTTTTTT
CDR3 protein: CASRGNTGELFF

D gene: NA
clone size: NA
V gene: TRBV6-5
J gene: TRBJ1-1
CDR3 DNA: TGTGCCAGCAGTTACGACGGGACGGCGAACACTGAAGCTTTCTTT
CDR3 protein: CASSYDGTANTEAFF

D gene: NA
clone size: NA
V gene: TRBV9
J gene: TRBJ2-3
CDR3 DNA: TGTGCCAGCAGCGTAGGGGGTGGAGATACGCAGTATTTT
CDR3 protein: CASSVGGGDTQYF

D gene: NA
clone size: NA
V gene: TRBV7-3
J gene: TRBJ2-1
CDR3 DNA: TGTGCCAGCAGCTTAAGATCTTTGGATTTTGAGCAGTTCTTC
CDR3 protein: CASSLRSLDFEQFF

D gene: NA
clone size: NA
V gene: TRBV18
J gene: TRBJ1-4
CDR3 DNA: TGTGCCAGCTCACCCCGGACCGCTGAAAAACTGTTTTTT
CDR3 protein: CASSPRTAEKLFF

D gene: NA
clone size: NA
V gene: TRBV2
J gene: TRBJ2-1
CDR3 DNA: TGTGCCAGCAGTGAAAGGAGGGCGAATGAGCAGTTCTTC
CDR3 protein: CASSERRANEQFF

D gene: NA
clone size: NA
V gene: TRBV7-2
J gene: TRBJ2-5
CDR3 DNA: TGTGCCAGCAGCTACACACAGGGTGTGGGCGAGACCCAGTACTTC
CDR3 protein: CASSYTQGVGETQYF

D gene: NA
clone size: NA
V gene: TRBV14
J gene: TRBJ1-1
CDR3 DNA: TGTGCCAGCAGCCAAGGACTGGGGTTGAGCCCCGAAGCTTTCTTT
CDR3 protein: CASSQGLGLSPEAFF

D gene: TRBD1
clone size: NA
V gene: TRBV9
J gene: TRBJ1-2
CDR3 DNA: TGTGCCAGCAGCGCCGGTCGGGAGGGGGCGGGGGGCTACACCTTC
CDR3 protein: CASSAGREGAGGYTF

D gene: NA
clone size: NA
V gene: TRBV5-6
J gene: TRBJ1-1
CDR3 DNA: TGTGCCAGCAGCTTGGAAGACGACACTGAAGCTTTCTTT
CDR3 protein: CASSLEDDTEAFF

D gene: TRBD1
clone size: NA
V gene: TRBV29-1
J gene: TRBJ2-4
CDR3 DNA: TGCAGCGTCGTACTACGACAGGGACGAAACATTCAGTACTTC
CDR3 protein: CSVVLRQGRNIQYF

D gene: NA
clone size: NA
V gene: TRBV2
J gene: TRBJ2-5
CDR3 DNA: TGTGCCAGCGTTCGGACTGCAGAAGAGACCCAGTACTTC
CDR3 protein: CASVRTAEETQYF

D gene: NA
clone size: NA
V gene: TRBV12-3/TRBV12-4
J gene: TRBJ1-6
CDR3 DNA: TGTGCCAGCACCCCGTCCGAGGGGCGGCCCCTCCACTTT
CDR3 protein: CASTPSEGRPLHF

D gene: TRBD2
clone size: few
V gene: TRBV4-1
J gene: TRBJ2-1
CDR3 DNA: TGCGCCAGCAGACATACCGGGACTAGGGGATACAATGAGCAGTTCTTC
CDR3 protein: CASRHTGTRGYNEQFF

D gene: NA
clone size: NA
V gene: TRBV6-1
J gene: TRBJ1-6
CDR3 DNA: TGTGCCAGCAGTGAAGCGCTGGGCCTTGGAAATTCACCCCTCCACTTT
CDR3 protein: CASSEALGLGNSPLHF

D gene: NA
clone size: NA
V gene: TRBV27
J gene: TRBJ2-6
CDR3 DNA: TGTGCCAGCAGTTCCCGGACTCCTGGGGCCAACGTCCTGACTTTC
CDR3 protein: CASSSRTPGANVLTF

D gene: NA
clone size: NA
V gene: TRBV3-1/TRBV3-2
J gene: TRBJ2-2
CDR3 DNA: TGTGCCAGCAGCCCGGAGGGACAAAAGAACACCGGGGAGCTGTTTTTT
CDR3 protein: CASSPEGQKNTGELFF

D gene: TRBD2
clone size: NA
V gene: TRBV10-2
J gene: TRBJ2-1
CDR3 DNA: TGCGCCAGCAGAGACGTCACCGGGACTAGCGGGAGCCTAACTTACAATGAGCAGTTCTTC
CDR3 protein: CASRDVTGTSGSLTYNEQFF

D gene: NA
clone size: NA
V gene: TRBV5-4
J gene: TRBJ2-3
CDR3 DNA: TGTGCCAGCAGCCCCCCACAGACAGGCGAAGGAGATACGCAGTATTTT
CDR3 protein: CASSPPQTGEGDTQYF

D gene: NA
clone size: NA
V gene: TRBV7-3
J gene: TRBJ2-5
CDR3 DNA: TGTGCCAGCAGCTCCCTCCCTGGGAGAGAGACCCAGTACTTC
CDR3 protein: CASSSLPGRETQYF

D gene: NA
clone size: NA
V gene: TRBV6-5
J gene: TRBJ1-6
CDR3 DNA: TGTGCCAGCAATGGGGTAAACTCACCCCTCCACTTT
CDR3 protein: CASNGVNSPLHF

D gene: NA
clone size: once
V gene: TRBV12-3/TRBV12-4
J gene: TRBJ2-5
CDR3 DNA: TGTGCCAGCACCGCTGGACGGGAGCGGGCCCAGTACTTC
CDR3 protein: CASTAGRERAQYF

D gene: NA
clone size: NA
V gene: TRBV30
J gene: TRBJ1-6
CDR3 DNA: TGTGCCTGGACCCGGGAGATGAATTCACCCCTCCACTTT
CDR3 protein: CAWTREMNSPLHF

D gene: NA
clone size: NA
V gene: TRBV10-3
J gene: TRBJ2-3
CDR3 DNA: TGTGCCATCAGTGAGTCTGCCGGGTTACACACAGATACGCAGTATTTT
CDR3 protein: CAISESAGLHTDTQYF

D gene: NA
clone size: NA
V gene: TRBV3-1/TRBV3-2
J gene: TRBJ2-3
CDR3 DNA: TGTGCCAGCAGCCAAAGGGCTGGAGAACCCACAGATACGCAGTATTTT
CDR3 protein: CASSQRAGEPTDTQYF

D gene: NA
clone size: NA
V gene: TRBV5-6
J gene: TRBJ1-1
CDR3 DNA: TGTGCCAGCAGCTTAAGTGGGTTGGCCCGGGGCCTCGACACTGAAGCTTTCTTT
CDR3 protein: CASSLSGLARGLDTEAFF

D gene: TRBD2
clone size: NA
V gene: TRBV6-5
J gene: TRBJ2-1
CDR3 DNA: TGTGCCAGCCGGGGACTAGCCGGTGAGCAGTTCTTC
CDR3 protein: CASRGLAGEQFF

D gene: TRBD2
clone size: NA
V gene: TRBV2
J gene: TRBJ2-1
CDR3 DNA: TGTGCCACCAGTTACGGGTGGGCGGGGGTGGGGAGCTCCTACAATGAGCAGTTCTTC
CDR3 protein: CATSYGWAGVGSSYNEQFF

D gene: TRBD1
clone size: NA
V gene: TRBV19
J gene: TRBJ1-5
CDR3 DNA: TGTGCCAGTAGTATCGGACAGGGGCATCAGCCCCAGCATTTT
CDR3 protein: CASSIGQGHQPQHF

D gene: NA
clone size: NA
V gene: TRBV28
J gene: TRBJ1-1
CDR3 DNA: TGTGCCAGCATAGGGGGTCTCGCGAACACTGAAGCTTTCTTT
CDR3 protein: CASIGGLANTEAFF

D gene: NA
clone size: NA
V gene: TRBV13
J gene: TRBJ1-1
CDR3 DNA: TGTGCCAGCAGCCGCATGGGAGTGAACACTGAAGCTTTCTTT
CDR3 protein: CASSRMGVNTEAFF

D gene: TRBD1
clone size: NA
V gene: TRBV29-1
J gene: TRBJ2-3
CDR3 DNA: TGCAGCGTGGGACAGGGGGCTAGCACAGATACGCAGTATTTT
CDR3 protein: CSVGQGASTDTQYF

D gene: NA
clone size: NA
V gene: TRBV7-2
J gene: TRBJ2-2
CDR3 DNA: TGTGCCAGCAGCTTAGCGCAACCCACGCCGGATGAAGGGACCGGGGAGCTGTTTTTT
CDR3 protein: CASSLAQPTPDEGTGELFF

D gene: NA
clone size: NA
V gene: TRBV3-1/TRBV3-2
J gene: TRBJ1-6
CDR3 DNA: TGTGCCAGCAGGGGAACGGGACATAAGGATTCACCCCTCCACTTT
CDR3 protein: CASRGTGHKDSPLHF

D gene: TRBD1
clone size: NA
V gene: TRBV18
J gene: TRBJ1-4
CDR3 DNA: TGTGCCAGCTCACCAGGACAGGGAGCTGAAAAACTGTTTTTT
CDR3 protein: CASSPGQGAEKLFF

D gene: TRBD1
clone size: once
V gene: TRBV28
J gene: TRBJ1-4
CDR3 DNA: TGTGCCAGCAGTCCTTTACAGGGGTCTAATGAAAAACTGTTTTTT
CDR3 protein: CASSPLQGSNEKLFF

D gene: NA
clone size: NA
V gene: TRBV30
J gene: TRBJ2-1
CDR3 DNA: TGTGCCTGGAGTGTGACGAGGGGTGAGCAGTTCTTC
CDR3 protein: CAWSVTRGEQFF

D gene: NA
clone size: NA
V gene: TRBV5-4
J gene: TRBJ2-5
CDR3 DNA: TGTGCCTTCCAAGGTATTGACCAAGAGACCCAGTACTTC
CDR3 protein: CAFQGIDQETQYF

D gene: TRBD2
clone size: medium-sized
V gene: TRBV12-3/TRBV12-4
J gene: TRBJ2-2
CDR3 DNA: TGTGCCGCCAGACGGGAGGGTACCGGGGAGCTGTTTTTT
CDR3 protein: CAARREGTGELFF

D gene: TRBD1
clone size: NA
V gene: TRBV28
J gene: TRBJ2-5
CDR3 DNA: TGTGCCAGCAGCCGAATAGGGCCCGGGACAGGGGCCCAAGAGACCCAGTACTTC
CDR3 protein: CASSRIGPGTGAQETQYF

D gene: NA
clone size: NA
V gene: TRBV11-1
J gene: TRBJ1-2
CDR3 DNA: TGTGCCAGCAGTTTGGGGAATTCCTATGGCTACACCTTC
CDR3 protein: CASSLGNSYGYTF

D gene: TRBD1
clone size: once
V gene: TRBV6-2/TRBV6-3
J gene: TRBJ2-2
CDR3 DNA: TGTGCCAGCAGTTTCGGGACAGGGACGAACACCGGGGAGCTGTTTTTT
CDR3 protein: CASSFGTGTNTGELFF

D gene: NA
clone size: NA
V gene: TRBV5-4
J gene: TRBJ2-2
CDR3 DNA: TGTGCCAGCAGCCGAAGCTTTGGAACCGGGGAGCTGTTTTTT
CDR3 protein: CASSRSFGTGELFF

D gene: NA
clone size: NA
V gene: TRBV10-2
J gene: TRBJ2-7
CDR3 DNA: TGCGCCAGCAGGGCGGGACTCGCCAGCTACGAGCAGTACTTC
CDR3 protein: CASRAGLASYEQYF

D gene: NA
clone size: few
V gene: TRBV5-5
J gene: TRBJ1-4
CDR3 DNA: TGTGCCAGCAGCTTTAGACGGTCAACTAATGAAAAACTGTTTTTT
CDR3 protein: CASSFRRSTNEKLFF

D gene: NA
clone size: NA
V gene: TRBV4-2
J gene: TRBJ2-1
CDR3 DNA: TGTGCCAGCAGCCAAGGTAATCGGGAATACTCCTACAATGAGCAGTTCTTC
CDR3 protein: CASSQGNREYSYNEQFF